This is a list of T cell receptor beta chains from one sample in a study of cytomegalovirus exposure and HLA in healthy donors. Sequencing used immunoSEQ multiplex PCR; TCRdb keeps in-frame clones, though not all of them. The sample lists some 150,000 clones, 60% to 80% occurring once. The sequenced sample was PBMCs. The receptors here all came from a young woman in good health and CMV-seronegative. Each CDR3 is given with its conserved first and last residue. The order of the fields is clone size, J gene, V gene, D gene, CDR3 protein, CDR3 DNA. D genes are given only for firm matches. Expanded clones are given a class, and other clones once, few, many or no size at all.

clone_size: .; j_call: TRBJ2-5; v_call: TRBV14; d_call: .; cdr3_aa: CASSQATGLSGTQYF; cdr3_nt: TGTGCCAGCAGCCAAGCAACAGGGCTTTCGGGGACCCAGTACTTC
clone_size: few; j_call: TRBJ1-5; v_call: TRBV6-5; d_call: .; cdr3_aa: CASSDQGRPQHF; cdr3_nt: TGTGCCAGCAGCGATCAGGGTCGGCCCCAGCATTTT
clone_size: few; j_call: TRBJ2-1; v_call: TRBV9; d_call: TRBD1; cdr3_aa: CASSVGTDNEQFF; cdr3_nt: TGTGCCAGCAGCGTCGGGACAGACAATGAGCAGTTCTTC
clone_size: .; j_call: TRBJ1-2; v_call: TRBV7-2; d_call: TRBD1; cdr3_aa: CASSFTGGGYGYTF; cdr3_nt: TGTGCCAGCAGCTTTACAGGGGGCGGCTATGGCTACACCTTC
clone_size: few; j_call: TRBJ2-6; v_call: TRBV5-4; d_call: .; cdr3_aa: CASSFRGGFSGANVLTF; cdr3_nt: TGTGCCAGCAGCTTCAGAGGGGGTTTCTCTGGGGCCAACGTCCTGACTTTC
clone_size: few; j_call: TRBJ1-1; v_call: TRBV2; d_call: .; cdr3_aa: CASREGLNTEAFF; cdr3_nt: TGTGCCAGCAGGGAGGGTTTGAACACTGAAGCTTTCTTT
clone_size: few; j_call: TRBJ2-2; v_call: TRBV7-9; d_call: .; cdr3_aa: CASRRDSATGELFF; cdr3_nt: TGTGCCAGCCGCAGGGATTCTGCCACCGGGGAGCTGTTTTTT
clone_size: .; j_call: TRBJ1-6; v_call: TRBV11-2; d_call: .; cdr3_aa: CASSARISSYNSPLHF; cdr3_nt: TGTGCCAGCAGCGCGCGGATTAGCTCCTATAATTCACCCCTCCACTTT
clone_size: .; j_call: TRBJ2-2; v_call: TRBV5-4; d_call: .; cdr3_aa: CASRTASNTGELFF; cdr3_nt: TGTGCCAGCAGGACAGCTTCTAACACCGGGGAGCTGTTTTTT
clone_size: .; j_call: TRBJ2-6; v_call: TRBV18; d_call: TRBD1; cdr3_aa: CASSPPTGGAFGANVLTF; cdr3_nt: TGTGCCAGCTCACCACCGACAGGGGGCGCCTTTGGGGCCAACGTCCTGACTTTC
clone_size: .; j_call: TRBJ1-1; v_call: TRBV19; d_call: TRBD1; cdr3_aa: CASSPGGGQGRGTEAFF; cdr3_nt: TGTGCCAGTAGTCCTGGTGGGGGACAGGGGCGCGGCACTGAAGCTTTCTTT
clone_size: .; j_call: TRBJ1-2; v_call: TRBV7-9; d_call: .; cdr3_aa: CASSLIRGAGNDGYTF; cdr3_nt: TGTGCCAGCAGCTTAATACGGGGGGCTGGTAATGATGGCTACACCTTC
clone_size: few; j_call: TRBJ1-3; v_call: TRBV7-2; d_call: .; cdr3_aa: CASTPTGHSGNTIYF; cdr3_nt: TGTGCCAGCACCCCGACAGGTCACTCTGGAAACACCATATATTTT
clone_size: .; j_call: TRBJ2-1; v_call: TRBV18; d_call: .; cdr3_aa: CASSPIDGRYNEQFF; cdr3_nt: TGTGCCAGCTCACCAATAGATGGGAGGTACAATGAGCAGTTCTTC
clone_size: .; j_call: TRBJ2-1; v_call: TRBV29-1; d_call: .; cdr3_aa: CSVSGSNEQFF; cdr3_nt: TGCAGCGTTTCAGGATCCAATGAGCAGTTCTTC
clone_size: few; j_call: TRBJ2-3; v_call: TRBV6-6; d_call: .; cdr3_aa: CASSYRGDTQYF; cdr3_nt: TGTGCCAGCAGTTACAGGGGAGATACGCAGTATTTT
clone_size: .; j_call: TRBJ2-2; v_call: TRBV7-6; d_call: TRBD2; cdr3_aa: CASSAGLAGGLTGELFF; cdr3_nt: TGTGCCAGCAGCGCCGGACTAGCGGGGGGACTCACCGGGGAGCTGTTTTTT
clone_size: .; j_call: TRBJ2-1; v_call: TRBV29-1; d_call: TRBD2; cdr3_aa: CSGRGGGFHEQFF; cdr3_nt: TGCAGCGGGCGGGGGGGCGGCTTCCATGAGCAGTTCTTC
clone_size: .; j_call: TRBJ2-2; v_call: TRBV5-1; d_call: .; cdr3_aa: CASSLQFGGTGELFF; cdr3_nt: TGCGCCAGCAGCTTGCAGTTTGGAGGCACCGGGGAGCTGTTTTTT
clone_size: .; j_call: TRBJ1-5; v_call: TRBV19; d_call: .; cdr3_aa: CASSITEYSNQPQHF; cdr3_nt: TGTGCCAGTAGTATAACAGAATATAGCAATCAGCCCCAGCATTTT
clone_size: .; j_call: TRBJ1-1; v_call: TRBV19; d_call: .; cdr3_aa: CASSTQNREAFF; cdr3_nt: TGTGCCAGTAGTACACAAAACAGAGAAGCTTTCTTT
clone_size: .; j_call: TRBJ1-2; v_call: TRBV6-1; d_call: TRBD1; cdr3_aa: CASSEVSGTVYGYTF; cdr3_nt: TGTGCCAGCAGTGAAGTTAGCGGGACAGTTTATGGCTACACCTTC
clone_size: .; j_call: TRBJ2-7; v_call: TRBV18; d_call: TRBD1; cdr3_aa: CASSTTGSSYEQYF; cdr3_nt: TGTGCCAGCTCTACGACAGGGAGCTCCTACGAGCAGTACTTC
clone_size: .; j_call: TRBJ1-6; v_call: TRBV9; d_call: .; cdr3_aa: CASSVGGRDNSPLHF; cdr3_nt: TGTGCCAGCAGCGTAGGGGGCAGGGATAATTCACCCCTCCACTTT
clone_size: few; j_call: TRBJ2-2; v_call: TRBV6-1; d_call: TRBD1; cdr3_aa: CAISAKEGGTTGELFF; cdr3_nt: TGTGCCATCAGTGCTAAAGAAGGGGGCACCACCGGGGAGCTGTTTTTT
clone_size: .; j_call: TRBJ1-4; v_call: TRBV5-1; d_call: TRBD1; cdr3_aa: CASSLAGTGNEKLFF; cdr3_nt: TGCGCCAGCAGCCTGGCCGGGACAGGGAATGAAAAACTGTTTTTT
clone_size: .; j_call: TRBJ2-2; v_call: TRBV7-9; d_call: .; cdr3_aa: CASSLRDTGELFF; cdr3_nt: TGTGCCAGCAGCTTGAGGGACACCGGGGAGCTGTTTTTT
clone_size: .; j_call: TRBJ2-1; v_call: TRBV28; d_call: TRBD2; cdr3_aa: CASGSTGTRDEQFF; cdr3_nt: TGTGCCAGCGGTTCCACCGGGACTAGAGATGAGCAGTTCTTC
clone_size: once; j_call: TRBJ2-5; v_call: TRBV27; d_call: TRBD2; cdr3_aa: CATKGLAGRETQYF; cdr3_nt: TGTGCCACCAAAGGACTAGCGGGACGGGAGACCCAGTACTTC
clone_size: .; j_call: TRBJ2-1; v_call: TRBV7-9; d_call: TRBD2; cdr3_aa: CASSKTSGARIF; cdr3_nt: TGTGCCAGCAGTAAGACTAGCGGCGCCCGGATCTTC
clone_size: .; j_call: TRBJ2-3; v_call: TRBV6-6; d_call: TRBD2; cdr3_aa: CASSYGSSGTDTQYF; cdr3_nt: TGTGCCAGCAGTTACGGGTCTAGCGGGACAGATACGCAGTATTTT
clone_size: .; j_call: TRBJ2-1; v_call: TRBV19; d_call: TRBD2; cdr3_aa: CASSIVGLAINEQFF; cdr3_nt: TGTGCCAGTAGTATTGTGGGACTAGCGATCAATGAGCAGTTCTTC
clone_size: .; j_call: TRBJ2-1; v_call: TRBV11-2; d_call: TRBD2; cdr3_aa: CASKTSGTYNEQFF; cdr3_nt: TGTGCCAGCAAAACTAGCGGGACTTACAATGAGCAGTTCTTC
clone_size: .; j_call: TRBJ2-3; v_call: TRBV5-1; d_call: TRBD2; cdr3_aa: CASSLATSGTVDTQYF; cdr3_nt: TGCGCCAGCAGCTTGGCGACTAGCGGGACGGTAGATACGCAGTATTTT
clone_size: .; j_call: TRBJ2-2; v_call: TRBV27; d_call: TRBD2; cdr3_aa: CASTWLGVDSGVYTGELFF; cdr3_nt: TGTGCCAGCACCTGGTTGGGAGTAGATAGCGGGGTGTACACCGGGGAGCTGTTTTTT
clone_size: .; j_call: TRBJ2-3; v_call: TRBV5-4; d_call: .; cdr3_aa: CASSSSGGTDTQYF; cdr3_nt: TGTGCCAGCAGCTCCTCGGGAGGCACAGATACGCAGTATTTT
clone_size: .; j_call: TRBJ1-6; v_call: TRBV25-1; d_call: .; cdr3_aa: CASSESLETADNSPLHF; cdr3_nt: TGTGCCAGCAGTGAATCCCTTGAAACAGCTGATAATTCACCCCTCCACTTT
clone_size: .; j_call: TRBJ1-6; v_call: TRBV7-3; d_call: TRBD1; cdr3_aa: CASSQGTANSPLHF; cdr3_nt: TGTGCCAGCAGCCAGGGGACAGCTAATTCACCCCTCCACTTT
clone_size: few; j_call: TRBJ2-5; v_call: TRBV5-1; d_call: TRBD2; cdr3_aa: CASSTLTSAKETQYF; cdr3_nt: TGCGCCAGCAGCACCCTGACTAGCGCTAAAGAGACCCAGTACTTC
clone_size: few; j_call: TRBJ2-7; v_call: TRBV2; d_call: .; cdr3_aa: CASSESRGNSYEQYF; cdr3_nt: TGTGCCAGCAGTGAATCTAGGGGGAATAGCTACGAGCAGTACTTC
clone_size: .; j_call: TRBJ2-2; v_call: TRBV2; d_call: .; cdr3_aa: CASKQINTGELFF; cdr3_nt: TGTGCCAGCAAACAGATTAACACCGGGGAGCTGTTTTTT
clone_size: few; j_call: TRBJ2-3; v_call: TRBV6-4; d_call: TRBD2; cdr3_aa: CASSDGGRGGRIFEQDTQYF; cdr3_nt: TGTGCCAGCAGTGACGGGGGGCGGGGCGGGAGGATCTTTGAGCAAGATACGCAGTATTTT
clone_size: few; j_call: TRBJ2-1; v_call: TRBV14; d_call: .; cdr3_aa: CASSQDHYTKGVQNEQFF; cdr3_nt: TGTGCCAGCAGCCAAGATCATTATACTAAAGGGGTTCAGAATGAGCAGTTCTTC
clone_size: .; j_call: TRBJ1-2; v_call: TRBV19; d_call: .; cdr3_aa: CASSIGGNQRYTF; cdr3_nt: TGTGCCAGTAGTATTGGGGGCAATCAACGCTACACCTTC
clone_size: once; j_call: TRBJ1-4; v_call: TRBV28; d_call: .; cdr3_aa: CASSSPPGDRTNEKLFF; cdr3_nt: TGTGCCAGCAGTTCCCCCCCAGGGGATAGGACTAATGAAAAACTGTTTTTT
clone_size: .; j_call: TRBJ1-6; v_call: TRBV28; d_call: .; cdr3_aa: CASSPGHNNSPLHF; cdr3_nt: TGTGCCAGCAGCCCGGGACACAATAATTCACCCCTCCACTTT
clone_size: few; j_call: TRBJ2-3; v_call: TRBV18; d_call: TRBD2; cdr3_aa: CASSPPAGGPSDTQYF; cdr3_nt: TGTGCCAGCTCACCACCGGCGGGGGGGCCGTCGGATACGCAGTATTTT
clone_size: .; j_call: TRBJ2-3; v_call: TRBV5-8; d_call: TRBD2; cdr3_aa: CASSSGLAGKADTQYF; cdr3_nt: TGTGCCAGCAGCTCGGGGCTAGCGGGAAAGGCAGATACGCAGTATTTT
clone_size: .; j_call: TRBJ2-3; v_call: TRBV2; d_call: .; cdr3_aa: CASESRGLTDTQYF; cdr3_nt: TGTGCCAGCGAGAGTAGGGGATTAACAGATACGCAGTATTTT
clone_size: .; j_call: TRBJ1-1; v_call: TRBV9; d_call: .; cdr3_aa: CASSVVAGGSTEAFF; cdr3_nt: TGTGCCAGCAGCGTAGTGGCGGGAGGGAGCACTGAAGCTTTCTTT
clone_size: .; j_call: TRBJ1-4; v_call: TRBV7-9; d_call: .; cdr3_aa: CSSSLRVYTTNEKLFF; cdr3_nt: TGTTCCAGCAGCCTCAGGGTTTATACAACTAATGAAAAACTGTTTTTT
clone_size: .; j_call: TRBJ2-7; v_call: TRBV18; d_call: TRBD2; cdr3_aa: CASSPTGRDNEQYF; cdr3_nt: TGTGCCAGCTCACCGACCGGGAGGGATAACGAGCAGTACTTC
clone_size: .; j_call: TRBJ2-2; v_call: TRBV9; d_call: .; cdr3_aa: CASSALTGNTGELFF; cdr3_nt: TGTGCCAGCAGCGCGTTGACAGGGAACACCGGGGAGCTGTTTTTT
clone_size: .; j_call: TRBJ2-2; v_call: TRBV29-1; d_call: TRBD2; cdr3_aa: CSVAWGLAGNTGELFF; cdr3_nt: TGCAGCGTTGCATGGGGACTAGCGGGGAACACCGGGGAGCTGTTTTTT
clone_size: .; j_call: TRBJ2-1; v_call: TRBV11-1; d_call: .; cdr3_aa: CASSLSRDNEQFF; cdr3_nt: TGTGCCAGCAGCTTATCAAGAGACAATGAGCAGTTCTTC